The 22 T cell receptor beta chains listed next were all sequenced from one sample in a study of cytomegalovirus exposure and HLA in healthy donors. The PCR used 60 Vbeta and 13 Jbeta primers. The assay was immunoSEQ multiplex PCR, and TCRdb's table has in-frame clones only and misses some. The sample has about 150,000 clones; 79% are singletons. The source material was PBMCs. The receptors were gathered from a man under 40 in good health and CMV-seropositive.

This chain connects TRBV29-1 to TRBJ2-5; 8 bases are a match to TRBD1. CDR3 length equals 14 residues. CDR1 SQVTM and CDR2 ANQGSEA come from the germline V gene. The V segment lost 8 bases and the J segment 2 bases; nucleotides outside the gene matches: 10. The CDR3 coding sequence is TGCAGCATATGGACAGGGAGGAGACAAGAGACCCAGTACTTC. Its protein product is CSIWTGRRQETQYF.

This clone has only a few counts. The chain combines TRBV19 with TRBJ2-3; TRBD2 might be the D (7 bases). The CDR3 runs to 16 residues. The V end lost 3 bases, the J end lost 6 bases, and 19 bases lay between the germline ends. Looked up from germline, CDR1 is LNHDA and CDR2 is SQIVND (reference sequence). The CDR3 nucleotides are TGTGCCAGTAGTATTGGGGGCGGGGGTGCCTTGGATACGCAGTATTTT. Translating it yields CASSIGGGGALDTQYF.

This clone was recorded once. V gene TRBV5-4 combines with J gene TRBJ1-2; 7 nucleotides align to TRBD1. The CDR3 length is 14 residues. V was clipped by 4 bases and J by 0 bases; unmatched bases: 3. The germline V gene encodes CDR1 SGHNT and CDR2 YYREEE (reference sequence). CDR3 DNA: TGTGCCAGCAGCCCAGGGGGGACTAACTATGGCTACACCTTC. This codes for CASSPGGTNYGYTF.

Here the CDR3 reads CASSLAPSTGELFF. The DNA of the CDR3 is TGTGCCAGCAGCTTGGCACCCAGCACCGGGGAGCTGTTTTTT. The chain couples TRBV5-5 to TRBJ2-2; D is unresolved. CDR1 and CDR2 from the germline V gene are SGHKS and YYEKEE (reference sequence). The V end was cut by 0 bases, the J end by 4 bases, with 7 bases between. This CDR3 contains 14 residues.

The CDR3 DNA reads as TGTGCCAGCCCCAGGGGGACTAGCGGGGGTACAGATACGCAGTATTTT. It specifies CASPRGTSGGTDTQYF. The chain combines TRBV18 with TRBJ2-3, with TRBD2 matching over 14 bases. Germline CDR1 reads KGHSH; CDR2 reads LQKENI. The CDR3 is made up of 16 amino acids. After removal of 8 bases from V and 3 bases from J, the junction contained 7 bases not matched to a gene.

This clone was detected once. The chain joins TRBV9 to TRBJ2-3, with 11 bases identical to TRBD2. The V gene's germline CDR1 is SGDLS and CDR2 YYNGEE. The trim removed 4 bases at V and 4 bases at J, leaving 5 bases unmatched. The length of the CDR3 is 15 residues. The CDR3 here is CASSYSGGGPDTQYF. The CDR3, as DNA: TGTGCCAGCAGCTATAGCGGGGGGGGACCAGATACGCAGTATTTT.

The chain is built from TRBV7-2 and TRBJ2-7; the match to TRBD1 covers 7 bases. CDR1 and CDR2 (germline): SGHTA, FQGNSA. There are 15 residues in the CDR3. Germline trimming cut 4 bases from V and 0 bases from J; bases unmatched to any gene: 6. The CDR3 protein is CASSSDRVGSYEQYF. The CDR3 region has the DNA TGTGCCAGCAGCTCCGACAGGGTAGGCTCCTACGAGCAGTACTTC. The whole variable domain, remainder taken from reference TRBV7-2 and TRBJ2-7, is GAGVSQSPSNKVTEKGKDVELRCDPISGHTALYWYRQSLGQGLEFLIYFQGNSAPDKSGLPSDRFSAERTGGSVSTLTIQRTQQEDSAVYLCASSSDRVGSYEQYFGPGTRLTVT.

The chain has TRBV4-1 and TRBJ1-5, with D hard to call. V lost 0 bases and J 1 base, leaving 13 bases between the germline ends. Germline values: CDR1 MGHRA, CDR2 YSYEKL. The CDR3 extends over 17 amino acids. CDR3 coding DNA: TGCGCCAGCAGCCAAGATGTGGACTTCGGCAGCAATCAGCCCCAGCATTTT. Its protein is CASSQDVDFGSNQPQHF.

The chain recombines TRBV18 with TRBJ1-4; D gene unclear. Germline assignment: CDR1 KGHSH and CDR2 LQKENI. CDR3 length: 16 amino acids. Trimming pared 3 bases from V and 4 bases from J, leaving 15 bases between. CDR3 residues: CASSPVTRDYNEKLFF. The CDR3 DNA is TGTGCCAGCTCACCGGTTACCCGGGATTATAATGAAAAACTGTTTTTT.

This chain uses TRBV7-2 with TRBJ1-5; TRBD1 agrees at 8 bases. CDR1 and CDR2 from the germline V gene are SGHTA and FQGNSA. The J segment lost 0 bases and the V segment lost 0 bases, leaving 7 bases of the junction unmatched. The CDR3 has 18 residues. CDR3 loop: CASSLAPGQASSNQPQHF. The CDR3 region has the DNA TGTGCCAGCAGCTTAGCGCCGGGACAGGCGTCTAGCAATCAGCCCCAGCATTTT.

The rearrangement uses TRBV5-1 and TRBJ2-3; TRBD1 aligns across 7 bases. The V segment lost 4 bases and the J segment 6 bases; nucleotides outside the gene matches: 11. Germline lookup yields CDR1 SGHRS and CDR2 YFSETQ. The CDR3 is 15 residues long. The CDR3 coding sequence is TGCGCCAGCAGCACCTTAGACAGGGCCGAGGATACGCAGTATTTT. Amino acids: CASSTLDRAEDTQYF. The variable domain in full, with the rest retrieved from reference TRBV5-1 and TRBJ2-3, is KAGVTQTPRYLIKTRGQQVTLSCSPISGHRSVSWYQQTPGQGLQFLFEYFSETQRNKGNFPGRFSGRQFSNSRSEMNVSTLELGDSALYLCASSTLDRAEDTQYFGPGTRLTVL.

V gene TRBV9 combines with J gene TRBJ1-1, with 7 bases aligning to TRBD1. J gave up 5 bases and V 3 bases, and 7 bases lay outside the gene matches. Germline CDR1 and CDR2: SGDLS and YYNGEE. The CDR3 totals 14 residues. CDR3 sequence (DNA): TGTGCCAGCAGCGCGGGACAGTCCACGACTGAAGCTTTCTTT. Translating gives CASSAGQSTTEAFF.

The CDR3 loop reads CASSFGTSSDTQYF. CDR3 coding DNA: TGCGCCAGCAGCTTCGGGACTTCTTCAGATACGCAGTATTTT. The chain couples TRBV5-1 to TRBJ2-3, with D possibly TRBD2 on 6 matching bases. Germline assignment: CDR1 SGHRS and CDR2 YFSETQ. This CDR3 is 14 amino acids long. Trimming pared 2 bases from V and 4 bases from J, leaving 11 bases between. The full variable domain, in which reference TRBV5-1 and TRBJ2-3 provide the parts outside the CDR3, is KAGVTQTPRYLIKTRGQQVTLSCSPISGHRSVSWYQQTPGQGLQFLFEYFSETQRNKGNFPGRFSGRQFSNSRSEMNVSTLELGDSALYLCASSFGTSSDTQYFGPGTRLTVL.

The chain uses TRBV7-2 and TRBJ2-1; the match to TRBD1 covers 8 bases. This CDR3 spans 16 amino acids. Unmatched junction bases numbered 10, after V lost 7 bases and J lost 2 bases. The V gene's germline CDR1 is SGHTA and CDR2 FQGNSA. The CDR3 reads CASTPNGQGAYNEQFF. The CDR3 nucleotides read TGTGCCAGCACCCCAAACGGACAGGGAGCCTACAATGAGCAGTTCTTC. Full variable domain (outside the CDR3, taken from reference TRBV7-2 and TRBJ2-1): GAGVSQSPSNKVTEKGKDVELRCDPISGHTALYWYRQSLGQGLEFLIYFQGNSAPDKSGLPSDRFSAERTGGSVSTLTIQRTQQEDSAVYLCASTPNGQGAYNEQFFGPGTRLTVL.

This chain uses TRBV5-1 with TRBJ2-5; TRBD2 might be the D (5 bases). CDR3 size: 14 residues. The germline V gene encodes CDR1 SGHRS and CDR2 YFSETQ. V was cut by 0 bases and J by 1 base, with 7 bases left in between. The CDR3 spells CASSLDGGQETQYF. CDR3 DNA: TGCGCCAGCAGCTTGGACGGAGGCCAAGAGACCCAGTACTTC.

This clone was counted between two and nine times. The gene calls are TRBV6-4 and TRBJ1-2, with TRBD1 as a possible D gene (6 bases). The CDR3 is 12 residues long. Trimming left V 6 bases short and J 3 bases short, with 8 bases between. The germline gives CDR1 MRHNA, CDR2 SNTAGT. CDR3 in amino acids: CASSNRDYGYTF. CDR3 nucleotides: TGTGCCAGCAGCAACAGGGACTATGGCTACACCTTC.

This clone has more than one count but fewer than ten. The chain carries TRBV7-3 and TRBJ2-3, with 7 bases aligning to TRBD2. CDR1 and CDR2 from the germline V gene are SGHTA and FQGTGA. The CDR3 length is 17 residues. With V trimmed by 2 bases and J by 1 base, 9 bases remained unmatched. The CDR3 protein is CASSLRGSGIGTDTQYF. CDR3 DNA sequence: TGTGCCAGCAGCTTACGGGGGAGCGGGATCGGCACAGATACGCAGTATTTT.

Notes on this clone: Other DNA sequences in the same sample also yield this CDR3. This sequence joins TRBV7-9 and TRBJ1-1; D is unclear. V lost 5 bases and J 0 bases, leaving 7 bases between the germline ends. CDR3 size: 13 residues. In germline, CDR1 is SEHNR, CDR2 FQNEAQ (reference sequence). The CDR3 loop reads CASSPTVNTEAFF. DNA for the CDR3: TGTGCCAGCAGCCCGACTGTGAACACTGAAGCTTTCTTT.

This clone showed up just once. V and J are TRBV5-1 and TRBJ2-5, with 8 bases aligning to TRBD2. Per the germline V gene, CDR1 is SGHRS and CDR2 is YFSETQ. The V segment lost 6 bases and the J segment 5 bases; nucleotides outside the gene matches: 12. CDR3 length equals 15 residues. The CDR3 DNA follows: TGCGCCAGCAAGGCCGGGGGGGATATGGGGGAGACCCAGTACTTC. It is translated as CASKAGGDMGETQYF.

This clone was recorded a few times. The CDR3 bases are TGCAGCGTTGATGTAACAGGGGGCCCCTACGAGCAGTACTTC. It translates to CSVDVTGGPYEQYF. The genes are TRBV29-1 and TRBJ2-7, with 9 bases lining up with TRBD1. The V gene's germline CDR1 is SQVTM and CDR2 ANQGSEA. Trimming removed 3 bases from V and 2 bases from J; junction bases left unmatched: 5. The CDR3 has 14 amino acids.

The chain recombines TRBV18 with TRBJ2-3; possible D gene TRBD2, 6 bases. V lost 6 bases to trimming and J lost 6 bases, with 13 bases between them. The CDR3 has 13 residues. The germline gives CDR1 KGHSH, CDR2 LQKENI. CDR3 DNA: TGTGCCAGCTCGCCAACCAGCGGGGATACGCAGTATTTT. Residues: CASSPTSGDTQYF.

This clone is a singleton in its sample. V usage is TRBV4-1 and J usage is TRBJ2-1; the match to TRBD2 covers 10 bases. Trimming removed 0 bases from V and 2 bases from J; junction bases left unmatched: 4. Germline CDR1 MGHRA, CDR2 YSYEKL. The CDR3 has 17 residues. CDR3 coding DNA: TGCGCCAGCAGCCAAGATGGGGGACTAGCGACCTACAATGAGCAGTTCTTC. This sequence encodes CASSQDGGLATYNEQFF.